This T cell receptor (beta chain) appears in the sequencing data of a study of blood T cell repertoires in COVID-19. As for the study in general: COVID-19 samples collected from the United States, Italy and Spain covered acute and convalescent phases. In each case, the material was cDNA or gDNA derived from T cells, B-cell-depleted T cells, or PBMCs.

Germline V gene sequence: CDR1 LNHDA, CDR2 SQIVND (reference sequence). With 6 bases removed from V and 7 bases from J, the gap between germline ends came to 16 bases. This CDR3 is 15 amino acids long. Original analysis: Amplification with reference gene primers provided the estimates of nucleated cell counts. Method: immunoSEQ multiplex PCR; TCRdb's copy keeps in-frame clones and lacks some. Clone size and the V and J calls come from that table; the DNA yielded D and trimming. This sample carries roughly 260,000 clones, about 89% of them seen once, and the ten largest clones take 2.3%. This receptor was identified in a woman aged 45 to 65 with acute or convalescent COVID-19. The chain recombines TRBV19 with TRBJ1-6; the D gene is possibly TRBD1 (6 bases). Sample: peripheral blood. Here the CDR3 reads CASRAGHRENSPLHF. The CDR3 nucleotides are TGTGCCAGTAGAGCGGGACACAGAGAGAATTCACCCCTCCACTTT. Full variable domain (rest looked up from reference TRBV19 and TRBJ1-6): DGGITQSPKYLFRKEGQNVTLSCEQNLNHDAMYWYRQDPGQGLRLIYYSQIVNDFQKGDIAEGYSVSREKKESFPLTVTSAQKNPTAFYLCASRAGHRENSPLHFGNGTRLTVT.